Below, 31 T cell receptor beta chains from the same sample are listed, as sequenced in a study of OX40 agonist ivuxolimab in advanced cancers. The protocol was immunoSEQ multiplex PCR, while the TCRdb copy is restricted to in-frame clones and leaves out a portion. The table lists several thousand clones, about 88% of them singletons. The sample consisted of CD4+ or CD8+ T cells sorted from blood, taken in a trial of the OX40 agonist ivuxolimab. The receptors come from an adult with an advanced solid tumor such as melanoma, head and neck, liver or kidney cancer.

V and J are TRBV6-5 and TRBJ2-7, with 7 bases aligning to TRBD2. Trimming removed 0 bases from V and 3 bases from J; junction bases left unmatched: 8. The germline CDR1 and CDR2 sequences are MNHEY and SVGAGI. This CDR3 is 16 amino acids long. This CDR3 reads CASSYSFAGAIYEQYF. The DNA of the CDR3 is TGTGCCAGCAGTTACTCTTTCGCGGGAGCCATCTACGAGCAGTACTTC.

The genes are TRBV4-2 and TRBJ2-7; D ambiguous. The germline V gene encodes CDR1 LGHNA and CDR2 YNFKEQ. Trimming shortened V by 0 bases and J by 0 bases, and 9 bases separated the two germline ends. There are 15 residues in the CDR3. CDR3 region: CASSQEIADSYEQYF. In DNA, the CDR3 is TGTGCCAGCAGCCAAGAGATCGCGGACTCCTACGAGCAGTACTTC.

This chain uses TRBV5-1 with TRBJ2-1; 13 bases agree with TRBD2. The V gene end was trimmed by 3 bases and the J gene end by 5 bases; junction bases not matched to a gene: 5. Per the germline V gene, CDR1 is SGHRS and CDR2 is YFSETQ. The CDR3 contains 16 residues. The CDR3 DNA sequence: TGCGCCAGCAGCTGGGGACTAGCGGGGATGAACAATGAGCAGTTCTTC. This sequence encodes CASSWGLAGMNNEQFF.

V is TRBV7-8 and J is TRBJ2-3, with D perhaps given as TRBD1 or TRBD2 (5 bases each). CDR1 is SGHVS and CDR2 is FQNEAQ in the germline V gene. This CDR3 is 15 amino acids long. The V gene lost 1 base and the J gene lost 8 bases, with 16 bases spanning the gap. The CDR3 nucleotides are TGTGCCAGCAGCTTAGATGGGGGACCCCTCCGTACGCAGTATTTT. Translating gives CASSLDGGPLRTQYF.

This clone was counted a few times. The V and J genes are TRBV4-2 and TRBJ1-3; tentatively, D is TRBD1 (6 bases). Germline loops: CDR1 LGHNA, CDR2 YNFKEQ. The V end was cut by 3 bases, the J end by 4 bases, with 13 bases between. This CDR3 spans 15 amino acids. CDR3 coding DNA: TGTGCCAGCAGCCAGGACCGGACAGCGGGAAACACCATATATTTT. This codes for CASSQDRTAGNTIYF.

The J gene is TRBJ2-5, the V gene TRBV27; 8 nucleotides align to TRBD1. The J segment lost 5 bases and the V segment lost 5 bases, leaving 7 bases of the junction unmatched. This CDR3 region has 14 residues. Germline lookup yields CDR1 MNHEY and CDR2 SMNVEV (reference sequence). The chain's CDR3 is CASSPRQGRETQYF. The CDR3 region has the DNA TGTGCCAGCAGTCCAAGACAGGGGCGGGAGACCCAGTACTTC.

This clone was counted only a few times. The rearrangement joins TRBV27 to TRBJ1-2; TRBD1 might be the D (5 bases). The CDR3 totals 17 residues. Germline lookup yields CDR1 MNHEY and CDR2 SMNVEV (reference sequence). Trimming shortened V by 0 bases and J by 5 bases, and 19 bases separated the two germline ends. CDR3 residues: CASSLSFGQGTLYGYTF. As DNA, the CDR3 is TGTGCCAGCAGTTTATCGTTCGGGCAGGGTACGTTATATGGCTACACCTTC.

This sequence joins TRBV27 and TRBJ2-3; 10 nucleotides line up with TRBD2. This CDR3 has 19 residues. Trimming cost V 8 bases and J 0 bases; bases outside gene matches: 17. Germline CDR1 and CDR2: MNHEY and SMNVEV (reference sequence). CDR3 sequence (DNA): TGTGCCAGCGGTACTAGAGGTAGCGGGAGGCTAGTAAGCACAGATACGCAGTATTTT. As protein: CASGTRGSGRLVSTDTQYF.

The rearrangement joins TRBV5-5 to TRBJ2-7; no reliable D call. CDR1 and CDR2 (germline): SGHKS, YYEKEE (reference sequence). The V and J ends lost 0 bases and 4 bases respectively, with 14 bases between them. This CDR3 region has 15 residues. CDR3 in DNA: TGTGCCAGCAGCTTGGCCGACACTCGCCTGTACGAGCAGTACTTC. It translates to CASSLADTRLYEQYF.

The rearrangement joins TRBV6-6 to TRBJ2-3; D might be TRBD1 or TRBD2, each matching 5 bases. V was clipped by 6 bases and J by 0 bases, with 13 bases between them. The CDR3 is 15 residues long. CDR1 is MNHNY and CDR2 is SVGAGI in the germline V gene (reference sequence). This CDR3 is CASSPWGISTDTQYF. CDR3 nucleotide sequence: TGTGCCAGCAGCCCCTGGGGGATTAGCACAGATACGCAGTATTTT.

The CDR3 bases are TGTGCCAGCGGACTAACTGAATACGAGCAGTACTTC. This gives the protein CASGLTEYEQYF. The chain is built from TRBV7-6 and TRBJ2-5; D is perhaps TRBD2 (6 bases). The J call may be wrong; the DNA end is better matched by TRBJ2-7. This CDR3 has 12 residues. Germline V CDR1 and CDR2: SGHVS, FNYEAQ.

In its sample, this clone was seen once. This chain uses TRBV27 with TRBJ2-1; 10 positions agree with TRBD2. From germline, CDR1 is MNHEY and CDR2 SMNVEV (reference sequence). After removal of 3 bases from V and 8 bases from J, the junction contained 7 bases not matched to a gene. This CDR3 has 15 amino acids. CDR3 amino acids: CASSLTSGFLDEQFF. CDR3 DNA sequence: TGTGCCAGCAGTTTGACTAGCGGGTTCCTCGATGAGCAGTTCTTC.

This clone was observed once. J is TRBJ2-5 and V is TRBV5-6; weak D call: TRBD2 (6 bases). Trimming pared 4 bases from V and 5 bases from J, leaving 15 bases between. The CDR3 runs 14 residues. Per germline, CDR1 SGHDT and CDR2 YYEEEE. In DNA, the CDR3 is TGTGCCAGCAGCCTGGGCCGGGGGAGGGAGACCCAGTACTTC. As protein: CASSLGRGRETQYF.

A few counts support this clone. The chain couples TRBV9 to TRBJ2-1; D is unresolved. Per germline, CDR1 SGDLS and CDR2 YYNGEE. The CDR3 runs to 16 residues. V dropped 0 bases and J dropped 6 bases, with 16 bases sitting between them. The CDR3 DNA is TGTGCCAGCAGCGTAGCTTACCGGAGCCCTCCCAATGAGCAGTTCTTC. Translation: CASSVAYRSPPNEQFF. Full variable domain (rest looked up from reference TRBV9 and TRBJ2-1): DSGVTQTPKHLITATGQRVTLRCSPRSGDLSVYWYQQSLDQGLQFLIQYYNGEERAKGNILERFSAQQFPDLHSELNLSSLELGDSALYFCASSVAYRSPPNEQFFGPGTRLTVL.

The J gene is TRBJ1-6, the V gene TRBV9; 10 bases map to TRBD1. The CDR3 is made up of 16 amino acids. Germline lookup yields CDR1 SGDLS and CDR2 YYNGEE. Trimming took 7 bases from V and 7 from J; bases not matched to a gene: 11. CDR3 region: CASGDRDRGGNSPLHF. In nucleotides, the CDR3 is TGTGCCAGCGGGGATCGGGACAGGGGAGGGAATTCACCCCTCCACTTT.

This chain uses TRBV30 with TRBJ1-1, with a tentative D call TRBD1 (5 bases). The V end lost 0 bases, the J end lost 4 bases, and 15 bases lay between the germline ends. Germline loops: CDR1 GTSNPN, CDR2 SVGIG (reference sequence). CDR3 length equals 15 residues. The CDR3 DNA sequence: TGTGCCTGGAGTGTAGGCCCAGGGACCTCCACTGAAGCTTTCTTT. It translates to CAWSVGPGTSTEAFF.

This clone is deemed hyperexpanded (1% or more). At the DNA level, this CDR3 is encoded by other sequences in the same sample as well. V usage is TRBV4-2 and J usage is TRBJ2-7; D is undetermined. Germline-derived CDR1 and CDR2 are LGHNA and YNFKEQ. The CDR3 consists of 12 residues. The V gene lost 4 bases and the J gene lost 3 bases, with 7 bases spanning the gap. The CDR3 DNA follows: TGTGCCAGCAGCCCGGGTGGCTACGAGCAGTACTTC. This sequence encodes CASSPGGYEQYF.

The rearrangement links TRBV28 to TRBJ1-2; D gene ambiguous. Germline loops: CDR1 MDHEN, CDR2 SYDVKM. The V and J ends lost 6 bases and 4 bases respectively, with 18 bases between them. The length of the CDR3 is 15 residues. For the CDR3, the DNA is TGTGCCAGCAGGCCCCCCATGTGGGCCCTCTATGGCTACACCTTC. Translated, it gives CASRPPMWALYGYTF.

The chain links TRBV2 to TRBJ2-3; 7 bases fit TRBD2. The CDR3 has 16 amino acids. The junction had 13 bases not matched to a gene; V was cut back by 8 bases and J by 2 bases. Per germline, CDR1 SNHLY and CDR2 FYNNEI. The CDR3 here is CASGFPSSGTTDTQYF. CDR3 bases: TGTGCCAGCGGTTTCCCCTCTAGCGGAACCACAGATACGCAGTATTTT.

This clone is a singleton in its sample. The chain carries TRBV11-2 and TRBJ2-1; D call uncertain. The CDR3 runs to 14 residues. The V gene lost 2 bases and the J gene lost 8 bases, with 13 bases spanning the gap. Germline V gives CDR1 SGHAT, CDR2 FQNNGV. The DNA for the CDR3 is TGTGCCAGCAGCTTATCTCGTAGGTTGGATGAGCAGTTCTTC. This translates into CASSLSRRLDEQFF.

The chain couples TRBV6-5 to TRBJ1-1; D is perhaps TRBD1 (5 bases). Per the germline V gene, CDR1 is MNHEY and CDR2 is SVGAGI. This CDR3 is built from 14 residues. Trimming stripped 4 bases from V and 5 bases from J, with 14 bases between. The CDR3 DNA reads TGTGCCAGCAGTTGGGGCGAGGGTGGTACTGAAGCTTTCTTT. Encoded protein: CASSWGEGGTEAFF.

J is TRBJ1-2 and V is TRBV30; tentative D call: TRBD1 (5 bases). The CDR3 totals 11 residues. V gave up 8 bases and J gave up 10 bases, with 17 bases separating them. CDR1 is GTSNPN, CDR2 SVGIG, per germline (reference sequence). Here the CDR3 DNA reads TGTGCCGGGCCGGCCGGGGGGACCTACACCTTC. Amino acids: CAGPAGGTYTF.

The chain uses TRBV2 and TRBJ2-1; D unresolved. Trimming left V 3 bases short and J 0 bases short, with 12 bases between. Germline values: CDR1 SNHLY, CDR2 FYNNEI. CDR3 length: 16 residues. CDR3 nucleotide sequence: TGTGCCAGCAGTGATTTATTATTAGGCTCCTACAATGAGCAGTTCTTC. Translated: CASSDLLLGSYNEQFF.

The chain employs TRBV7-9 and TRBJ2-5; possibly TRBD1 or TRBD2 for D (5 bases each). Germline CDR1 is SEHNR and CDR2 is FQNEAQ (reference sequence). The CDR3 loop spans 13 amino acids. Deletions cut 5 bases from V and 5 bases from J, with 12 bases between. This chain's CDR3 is CASSPGTDETQYF. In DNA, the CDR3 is TGTGCCAGCAGCCCAGGGACCGATGAGACCCAGTACTTC.

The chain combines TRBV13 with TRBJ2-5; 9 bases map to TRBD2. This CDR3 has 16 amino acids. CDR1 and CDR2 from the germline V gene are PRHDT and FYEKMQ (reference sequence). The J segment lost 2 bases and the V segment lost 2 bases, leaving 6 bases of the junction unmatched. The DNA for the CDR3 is TGTGCCAGCAGCTTAAGGGTAGCGGGAGTGCAAGAGACCCAGTACTTC. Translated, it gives CASSLRVAGVQETQYF.

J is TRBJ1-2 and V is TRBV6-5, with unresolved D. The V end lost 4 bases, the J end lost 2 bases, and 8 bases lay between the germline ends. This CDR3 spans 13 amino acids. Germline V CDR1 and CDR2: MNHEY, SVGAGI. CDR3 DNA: TGTGCCAGCAGTTCACACCCGAACTATGGCTACACCTTC. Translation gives CASSSHPNYGYTF.

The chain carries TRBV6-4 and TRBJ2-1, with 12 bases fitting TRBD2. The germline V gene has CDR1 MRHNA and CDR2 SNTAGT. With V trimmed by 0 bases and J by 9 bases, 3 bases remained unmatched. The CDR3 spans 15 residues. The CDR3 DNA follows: TGTGCCAGCAGTGACTCACCGGGACTAGCGGGTGAGCAGTTCTTC. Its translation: CASSDSPGLAGEQFF.

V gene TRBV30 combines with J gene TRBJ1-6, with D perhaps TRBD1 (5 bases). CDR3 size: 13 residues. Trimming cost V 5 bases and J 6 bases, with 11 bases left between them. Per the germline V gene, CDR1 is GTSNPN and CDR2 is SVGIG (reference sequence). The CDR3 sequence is CAWGGAGNSPLHF. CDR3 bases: TGTGCCTGGGGCGGGGCAGGTAATTCACCCCTCCACTTT.

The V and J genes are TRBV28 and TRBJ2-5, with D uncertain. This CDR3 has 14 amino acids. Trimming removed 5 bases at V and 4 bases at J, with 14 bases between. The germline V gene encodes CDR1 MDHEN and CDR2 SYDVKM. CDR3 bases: TGTGCCAGCAGTATCGGTTTTGGGGTAGAGACCCAGTACTTC. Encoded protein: CASSIGFGVETQYF.

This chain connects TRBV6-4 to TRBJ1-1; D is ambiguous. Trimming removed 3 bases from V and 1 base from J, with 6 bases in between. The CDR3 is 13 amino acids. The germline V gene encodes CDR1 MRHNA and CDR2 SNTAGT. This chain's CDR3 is CASSETWNTEAFF. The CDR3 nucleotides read TGTGCCAGCAGTGAAACTTGGAACACTGAAGCTTTCTTT.

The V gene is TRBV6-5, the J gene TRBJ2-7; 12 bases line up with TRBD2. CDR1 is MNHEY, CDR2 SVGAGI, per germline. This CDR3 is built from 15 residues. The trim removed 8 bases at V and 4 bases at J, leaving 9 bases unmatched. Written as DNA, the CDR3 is TGTGCCAGCCGAATGACCGGGACTAGCGGGTACGAGCAGTACTTC. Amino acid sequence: CASRMTGTSGYEQYF.